The rows below give T cell receptor beta chains drawn from one sample of a study of T cells after yellow fever vaccination. From the 5' RACE reads, TCRdb called clonotypes with MiXCR, one entry per CDR3 protein. The sample shows 110,000 or so distinct CDR3 sequences, 7.2% of them seen only once. Sequencing used CD4+ T cells sorted from PBMCs, obtained about 49 days after the first yellow fever vaccination. The receptors shown here come from a young man who received the YFV17D yellow fever vaccine. CDR3s include the opening cysteine and the closing phenylalanine or tryptophan. A D gene is named only where the DNA matches it firmly. Clone size is given for some rows only: seen once, a few or many times, or a class if the clone is expanded.

j_call clone_size v_call d_call cdr3_nt cdr3_aa
TRBJ2-2 many TRBV6-2/TRBV6-3 TRBD2 TGTGCCAGCAGTTACTTCGGACTAGCGGTCACCGGGGAGCTGTTTTTT CASSYFGLAVTGELFF
TRBJ2-3 many TRBV29-1 . TGCAGCATACAGGGATTGGCGACAGATACGCAGTATTTT CSIQGLATDTQYF
TRBJ2-1 . TRBV19 TRBD2 TGTGCCAGTAGCCAGGGACTAGGCCCACATGAGCAGTTCTTC CASSQGLGPHEQFF
TRBJ2-3 many TRBV7-3 . TGTGCCAGCAGCAACGGGACTCGCCGCACAGATACGCAGTATTTT CASSNGTRRTDTQYF
TRBJ2-6 many TRBV30 . TGTGCCTGGGGGCTTACCGGGGGGGCCAACGTCCTGACTTTC CAWGLTGGANVLTF
TRBJ2-5 many TRBV5-1 . TGCGCCAGCAGCCACCGGAGGGGGCCGGGGTCCCTACAAGAGACCCAGTACTTC CASSHRRGPGSLQETQYF
TRBJ2-2 . TRBV3-1 TRBD2 TGTGCCAGCAGCCAAGATCAGGGAGGGGTCGCGGAGCTGTTTTTT CASSQDQGGVAELFF
TRBJ1-2 many TRBV6-2/TRBV6-3 . TGTGCCAGCAGTACTCCGGGCGTTAACTATGGCTACACCTTC CASSTPGVNYGYTF
TRBJ2-6 many TRBV12-3/TRBV12-4 . TGTGCCAGCAGTTCCCCCGGGAGCTCTGGGGCCAACGTCCTGACTTTC CASSSPGSSGANVLTF
TRBJ2-3 many TRBV7-6 . TGTGCCAGCAGCTTCAGGGCGGGGGCTCCAGATACGCAGTATTTT CASSFRAGAPDTQYF
TRBJ2-2 many TRBV12-3/TRBV12-4 . TGTGCCAGCAGTTTAGCGCGAGGGGCAGCGGGCGGGGAGCTGTTTTTT CASSLARGAAGGELFF
TRBJ2-5 many TRBV5-1 . TGCGCCTCTCAGGGGCAGACGGAAGAGACCCAGTACTTC CASQGQTEETQYF
TRBJ1-5 many TRBV20-1 . TGCAGTGGTATGGAAAACTTGGGTCAGCCCCAGCATTTT CSGMENLGQPQHF
TRBJ2-3 many TRBV7-2 . TGTGCCAGCAGGGGGGTCAGCACAGATACGCAGTATTTT CASRGVSTDTQYF
TRBJ1-6 many TRBV12-3/TRBV12-4 TRBD1 TGTGCCAGCAGTTTGGGCGGACAGGGGGATTCACCCCTCCACTTT CASSLGGQGDSPLHF
TRBJ2-3 few TRBV6-5 . TGTGCCAGCAGTTACGGTTACCCCGGGGCCACAGATACGCAGTATTTT CASSYGYPGATDTQYF
TRBJ1-5 many TRBV10-3 . TGTGCCATCAGTGAGAACAAGGATCAGCCCCAGCATTTT CAISENKDQPQHF
TRBJ1-5 few TRBV12-3/TRBV12-4 . TGTGCCAGCAGTTCCGGGTTTGGCCAGCCCCAGCATTTT CASSSGFGQPQHF
TRBJ2-2 many TRBV7-2 . TGTGCCAGCAGGGGACAAAACACCGGGGAGCTGTTTTTT CASRGQNTGELFF
TRBJ2-7 many TRBV5-1 . TGCGCCAGCAGCCCGGAGGGGAGTCGGACCTACGAGCAGTACTTC CASSPEGSRTYEQYF
TRBJ2-7 many TRBV7-2 . TGTGCCAGCAGCTCGCAGGGTGTCGAGTACGAGCAGTACTTC CASSSQGVEYEQYF
TRBJ2-5 many TRBV7-9 . TGTGCCAGCAGCTACCAATCTACTAGCCGGGAGACCCAGTACTTC CASSYQSTSRETQYF
TRBJ2-3 many TRBV27 . TGTGCCAGCAGTGCAACCGGGGAAGATACGCAGTATTTT CASSATGEDTQYF
TRBJ1-3 many TRBV3-1 . TGTGCCAGCAGCCAAAGACGGGACGGCGGAAACACCATATATTTT CASSQRRDGGNTIYF
TRBJ2-2 many TRBV3-1 . TGTGCCAGCAGCCAAGCAGGGGCGGCCGGGGAGCTGTTTTTT CASSQAGAAGELFF
TRBJ2-5 many TRBV5-4 . TGTGCCAGCAGCGACCCATCCCGGGGAGGTGAGACCCAGTACTTC CASSDPSRGGETQYF
TRBJ2-5 many TRBV7-2 . TGTGCCAGCAGCTTCGCACAAGAGACCCAGTACTTC CASSFAQETQYF
TRBJ1-5 many TRBV6-5 . TGTGCCAGCAGCCCCAGCGATAGCAATCAGCCCCAGCATTTT CASSPSDSNQPQHF
TRBJ2-7 many TRBV6-2/TRBV6-3 TRBD1 TGTGCCAGCAGTTTCGGGACAGGGGGCAACGAGCAGTACTTC CASSFGTGGNEQYF
TRBJ2-7 . TRBV29-1 . TGCAGCGTTGAAGCGGGGAAGGACGGCTTCGAGCAGTACTTC CSVEAGKDGFEQYF
TRBJ1-1 many TRBV12-3/TRBV12-4 TRBD1 TGTGCCAGCACCGGGACAGGGGTCTCCGAAGCTTTCTTT CASTGTGVSEAFF
TRBJ1-6 many TRBV7-2 TRBD1 TGTGCCAGCAGCTTATCCGGGACAGGGGATTCACCCCTCCACTTT CASSLSGTGDSPLHF
TRBJ2-6 . TRBV7-3 TRBD1 TGTGCCAGCAGCTTAGAGACAGGGGTCGGGGCCAACGTCCTGACTTTC CASSLETGVGANVLTF
TRBJ2-5 many TRBV29-1 TRBD1 TGCAGCGTCCGCCCGGACAGGGGCGACTACACGAAGCAAGAGACCCAGTACTTC CSVRPDRGDYTKQETQYF
TRBJ2-1 many TRBV7-8 . TGTGCCAGCAGCTTAGCCAGGGGGGATGAGCAGTTCTTC CASSLARGDEQFF
TRBJ2-5 few TRBV7-9 . TGTGCCAGCAGCTCCAGGGTTCTCCAAGAGACCCAGTACTTC CASSSRVLQETQYF
TRBJ2-7 many TRBV5-1 TRBD2 TGCGCCAGCAGCTTGGTCCCTAGCGGGGGGGAGCACCGCGAGCAGTACTTC CASSLVPSGGEHREQYF
TRBJ2-7 many TRBV7-2 TRBD1 TGTGCCAGCAGCTCCGGGACAGGGTACTACGAGCAGTACTTC CASSSGTGYYEQYF
TRBJ1-5 . TRBV20-1 TRBD1 TGCAGTGTAACCGGGACAGGTGACCAGCCCCAGCATTTT CSVTGTGDQPQHF
TRBJ2-1 many TRBV28 . TGTGCCAGCGGTAGGTTAGGGCCCTACAATGAGCAGTTCTTC CASGRLGPYNEQFF
TRBJ2-1 many TRBV14 . TGTGCCAGCAGCCGCCGGGGGGCGTTCTACAATGAGCAGTTCTTC CASSRRGAFYNEQFF
TRBJ2-1 many TRBV4-1 . TGCGCCAGCAGCCAAGATAGTATATTGGATTACAATGAGCAGTTCTTC CASSQDSILDYNEQFF
TRBJ2-3 few TRBV30 . TGTGCCTGGAGTCGGCTATTCACAGATACGCAGTATTTT CAWSRLFTDTQYF
TRBJ2-2 few TRBV5-1 . TGCGCCAGCAGCCAGTTACATCTGACCGGGGAGCTGTTTTTT CASSQLHLTGELFF
TRBJ1-2 many TRBV6-5 . TGTGCCAGCAGTTACGGCATACTAACGGGAGGCTACACCTTC CASSYGILTGGYTF
TRBJ2-4 many TRBV18 . TGTGCCAGCTCCACAGGGAGTTCAGCCAAAAACATTCAGTACTTC CASSTGSSAKNIQYF
TRBJ2-6 once TRBV7-2 . TGTGCCAGCAGCCCCATTGGCTCTGGGGCCAACGTCCTGACTTTC CASSPIGSGANVLTF
TRBJ1-5 medium-sized TRBV7-2 . TGTGCCAGCAGCTTAGACGATATCCAACCCCAGCATTTT CASSLDDIQPQHF
TRBJ2-1 few TRBV21-1 . TGTGCCAGCAGCAAAAGTTATAACAGGAATTACAATGAGCAGTTCTTC CASSKSYNRNYNEQFF
TRBJ1-5 many TRBV4-1 TRBD1 TGCGCCAGCAGCCATGGACAGGTCAATCAGCCCCAGCATTTT CASSHGQVNQPQHF
TRBJ1-1 many TRBV11-2 . TGTGCCAGCAGCTGGGTGGCGGGCTCAACTTTCTTT CASSWVAGSTFF
TRBJ2-3 . TRBV7-6 TRBD2 TGTGCCAGCAGCTTAGGGCTAGCGGGGAGTATTTCTAGCACAGATACGCAGTATTTT CASSLGLAGSISSTDTQYF
TRBJ1-5 many TRBV20-1 . TGCAGTGCTACTCACACGGCAAATCAGCCCCAGCATTTT CSATHTANQPQHF
TRBJ2-7 few TRBV30 . TGTGCCTGGAGTGAGCCTCACTACGAGCAGTACTTC CAWSEPHYEQYF